Sequencing of this TCR beta chain was carried out in a study of blood T cell repertoires in COVID-19. Study at large: PBMCs, B-cell-depleted T cells, or T cells provided the cDNA or gDNA that made up the material.

Source study methods: Amplified reference gene primers provided the basis for estimating nucleated cell counts. Profiled with immunoSEQ multiplex PCR; TCRdb holds only in-frame clones, not every one. For V, J and clone size, that table is used; D and trimming come from the DNA. The profile shows a few hundred thousand clones, roughly 81% of them singletons. This CDR3 comprises 15 residues. V was trimmed by 7 bases and J by 0 bases, leaving 15 bases between them. Looked up from germline, CDR1 is SEHNR and CDR2 is FQNEAQ (reference sequence). Donors were grouped by their self-reported clinical history. This clonotype originated in a woman aged 50 to 60 who had been exposed to COVID-19. Sequenced material: PBMCs or T cells enriched from blood (not recorded which). The chain has TRBV7-9 and TRBJ1-1; TRBD1 might be the D (5 bases). Here the CDR3 reads CASNPGRGMNTEAFF. In nucleotides, the CDR3 is TGTGCCAGCAACCCAGGGCGGGGGATGAACACTGAAGCTTTCTTT.